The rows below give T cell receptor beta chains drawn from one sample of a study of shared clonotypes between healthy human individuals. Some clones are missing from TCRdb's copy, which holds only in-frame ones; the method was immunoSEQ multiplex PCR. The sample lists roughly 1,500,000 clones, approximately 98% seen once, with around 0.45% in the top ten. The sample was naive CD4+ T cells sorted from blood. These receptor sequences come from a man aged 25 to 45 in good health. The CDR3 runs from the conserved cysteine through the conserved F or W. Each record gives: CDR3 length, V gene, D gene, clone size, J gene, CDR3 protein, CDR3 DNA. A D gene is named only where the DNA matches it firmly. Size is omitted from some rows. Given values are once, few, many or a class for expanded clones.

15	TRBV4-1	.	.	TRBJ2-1	CASSQATPSINEQFF	TGCGCCAGCAGCCAAGCGACTCCCAGTATCAATGAGCAGTTCTTC
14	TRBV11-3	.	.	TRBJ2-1	CASSLNPGTGEQFF	TGTGCCAGCAGCTTGAATCCCGGGACGGGTGAGCAGTTCTTC
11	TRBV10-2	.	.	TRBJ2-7	CASGQQDEQYF	TGCGCCAGTGGACAGCAGGACGAGCAGTACTTC
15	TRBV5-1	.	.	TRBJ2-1	CASSAAGLSYNEQFF	TGCGCCAGCAGCGCCGCGGGTCTCTCCTACAATGAGCAGTTCTTC
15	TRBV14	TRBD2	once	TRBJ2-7	CASSQNPGGPYEQYF	TGTGCCAGCAGCCAGAACCCGGGGGGACCTTACGAGCAGTACTTC
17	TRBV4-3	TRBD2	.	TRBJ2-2	CASSQDTAGGPTGELFF	TGCGCCAGCAGCCAAGATACTGCGGGAGGGCCCACCGGGGAGCTGTTTTTT
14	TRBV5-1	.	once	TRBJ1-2	CASSVGQSNYGYTF	TGCGCCAGCAGCGTGGGACAATCTAACTATGGCTACACCTTC
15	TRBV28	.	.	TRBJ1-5	CASSLTLESNQPQHF	TGTGCCAGCAGTCTAACTTTAGAGAGCAATCAGCCCCAGCATTTT
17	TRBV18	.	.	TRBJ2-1	CASSPAASALLWNEQFF	TGTGCCAGCTCTCCCGCGGCTAGCGCCCTTCTATGGAATGAGCAGTTCTTC
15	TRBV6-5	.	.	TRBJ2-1	CASSTRTNSYNEQFF	TGTGCCAGCAGTACCCGGACTAACTCCTACAATGAGCAGTTCTTC
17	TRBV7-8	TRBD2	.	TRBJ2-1	CASSPDAASGTYNEQFF	TGTGCCAGCAGCCCCGATGCGGCTAGCGGTACCTACAATGAGCAGTTCTTC
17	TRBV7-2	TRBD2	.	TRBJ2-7	CASSALAGGSAGYEQYF	TGTGCCAGCAGCGCGCTAGCGGGAGGGTCCGCGGGCTACGAGCAGTACTTC
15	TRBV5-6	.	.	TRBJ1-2	CASSFFTTTNYGYTF	TGTGCCAGCAGCTTTTTTACAACTACTAACTATGGCTACACCTTC
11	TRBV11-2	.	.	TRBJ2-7	CASSLGTGQYF	TGTGCCAGCAGCTTAGGTACGGGGCAGTACTTC
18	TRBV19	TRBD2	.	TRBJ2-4	CASSVGGRAFLAKNIQYF	TGTGCCAGTAGTGTTGGCGGGAGGGCCTTCCTAGCCAAAAACATTCAGTACTTC
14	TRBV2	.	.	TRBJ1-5	CASSEQGHDQPQHF	TGTGCCAGCAGTGAGCAGGGGCACGATCAGCCCCAGCATTTT
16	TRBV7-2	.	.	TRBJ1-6	CASSLVWGAAGSPLHF	TGTGCCAGCAGCTTAGTATGGGGGGCTGCAGGTTCACCCCTCCACTTT
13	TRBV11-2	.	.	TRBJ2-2	CASSLVVAGELFF	TGTGCCAGCAGCTTAGTCGTAGCGGGGGAGCTGTTTTTT
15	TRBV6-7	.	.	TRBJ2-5	CASSYSTFEGETQYF	TGTGCCAGCAGTTACTCGACGTTTGAGGGAGAGACCCAGTACTTC
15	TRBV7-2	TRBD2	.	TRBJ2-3	CASRLAGGAPDTQYF	TGTGCCAGCAGGTTAGCGGGAGGAGCCCCAGATACGCAGTATTTT
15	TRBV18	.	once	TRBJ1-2	CASSPPGQRGYGYTF	TGTGCCAGCTCCCCTCCGGGACAAAGGGGCTATGGCTACACCTTC
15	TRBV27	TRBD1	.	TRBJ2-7	CASSTAGGESYEQYF	TGTGCCAGCAGTACCGCAGGGGGCGAAAGCTACGAGCAGTACTTC
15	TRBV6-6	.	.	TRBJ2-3	CASSALGGGLDTQYF	TGTGCCAGCAGTGCCTTGGGAGGGGGTCTAGATACGCAGTATTTT
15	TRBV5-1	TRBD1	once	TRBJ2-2	CASRPGTGNTGELFF	TGCGCCAGCAGGCCCGGGACAGGGAACACCGGGGAGCTGTTTTTT
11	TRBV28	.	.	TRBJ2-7	CASRARSEQYF	TGTGCCAGCAGGGCCCGCTCGGAGCAGTACTTC
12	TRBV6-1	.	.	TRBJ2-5	CASSVAPETQYF	TGTGCCAGCAGTGTGGCTCCAGAGACCCAGTACTTC
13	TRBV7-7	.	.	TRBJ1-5	CASSLGPNQPQHF	TGTGCTAGCAGCTTAGGCCCTAATCAGCCCCAGCATTTT
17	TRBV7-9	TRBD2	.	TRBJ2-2	CASSLGGLAGDTGELFF	TGTGCCAGCAGCTTAGGGGGACTAGCGGGAGACACCGGGGAGCTGTTTTTT
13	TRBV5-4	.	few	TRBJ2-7	CASSLQGPYEQYF	TGTGCCAGCAGCTTGCAGGGACCCTACGAGCAGTACTTC
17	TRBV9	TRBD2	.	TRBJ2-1	CASSFRSGTSGSGEQFF	TGTGCCAGCAGCTTCCGCTCCGGGACTAGCGGGAGTGGTGAGCAGTTCTTC
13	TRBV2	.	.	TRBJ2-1	CATQTGPTSEQFF	TGTGCCACCCAAACGGGACCAACAAGTGAGCAGTTCTTC
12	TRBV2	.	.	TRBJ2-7	CATTEGKAEQYF	TGTGCCACGACTGAGGGTAAGGCCGAGCAGTACTTC
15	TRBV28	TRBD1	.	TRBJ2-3	CASSLGTGGSDTQYF	TGTGCCAGCAGTTTAGGGACAGGGGGATCAGATACGCAGTATTTT
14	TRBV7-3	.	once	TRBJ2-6	CASSLMGLGNVLTF	TGTGCCAGCAGCTTAATGGGTTTAGGGAACGTCCTGACTTTC
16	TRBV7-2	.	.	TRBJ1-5	CASSLYGGNSNQPQHF	TGTGCCAGCAGCTTATACGGCGGGAATAGCAATCAGCCCCAGCATTTT
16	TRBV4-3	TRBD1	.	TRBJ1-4	CASSQGPGQGEEKLFF	TGCGCCAGCAGCCAAGGTCCGGGACAGGGGGAGGAAAAACTGTTTTTT
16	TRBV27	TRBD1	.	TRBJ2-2	CASRPGDRAGSGELFF	TGTGCCAGCCGCCCCGGGGACAGGGCTGGGTCCGGGGAGCTGTTTTTT
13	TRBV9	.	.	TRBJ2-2	CASSVSGSWELFF	TGTGCCAGCAGTGTCTCCGGTTCCTGGGAGCTGTTTTTT
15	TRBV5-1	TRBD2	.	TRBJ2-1	CASSPRTSENNEQFF	TGCGCCAGCAGCCCAAGGACTAGCGAAAACAATGAGCAGTTCTTC
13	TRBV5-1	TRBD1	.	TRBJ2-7	CASAGQGGYEQYF	TGCGCCAGCGCGGGACAGGGGGGCTACGAGCAGTACTTC
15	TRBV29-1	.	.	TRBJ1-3	CSVEDQVISGNTIYF	TGCAGCGTTGAAGATCAAGTGATCTCTGGAAACACCATATATTTT